What follows describes a single T cell receptor (beta chain). Its matching antigen is unknown. The data were taken from a study of T cell responses to AZD1222 COVID-19 vaccine. Findings and caveats of the study: Nearly half of spike-specific TCRs reportedly go after variant regions that carry no mutations. Spike-specific TCR breadth and depth rose after two AZD1222 doses. Vaccine-associated CD4 TCRs spanned spike, dominant at 160-218 and 743-854.

Germline loops: CDR1 SGHTA, CDR2 FQGTGA. This CDR3 is 15 amino acids long. V lost 5 bases, J lost 6 bases, and 7 bases stayed unmatched. Here immunoSEQ multiplex PCR was the method, and the copy in TCRdb shows in-frame clones only, minus some. In the table there are about 52,000 clones, 87% of which are singletons. This receptor was taken from an adult who received the AZD1222 COVID-19 vaccine. The J gene is TRBJ1-2, the V gene TRBV7-3, with 12 bases matching TRBD1. Material: peripheral blood, obtained 28 days after the second AZD1222 dose. CDR3 in amino acids: CASSLGTGGENGYTF. In DNA form, the CDR3 reads TGTGCCAGCAGCCTTGGGACAGGGGGCGAAAATGGCTACACCTTC.